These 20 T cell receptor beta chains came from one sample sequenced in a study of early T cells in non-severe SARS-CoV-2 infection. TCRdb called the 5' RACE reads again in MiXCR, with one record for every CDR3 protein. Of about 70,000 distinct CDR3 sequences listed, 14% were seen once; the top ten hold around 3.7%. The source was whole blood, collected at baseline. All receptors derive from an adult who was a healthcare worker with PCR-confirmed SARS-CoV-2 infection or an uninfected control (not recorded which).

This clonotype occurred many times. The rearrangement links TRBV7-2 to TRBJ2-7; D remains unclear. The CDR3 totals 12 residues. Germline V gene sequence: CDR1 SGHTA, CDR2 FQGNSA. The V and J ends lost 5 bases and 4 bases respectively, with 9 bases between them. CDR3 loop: CASSVRPYEQYF. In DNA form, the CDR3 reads TGTGCCAGCAGCGTGAGACCTTACGAGCAGTACTTC.

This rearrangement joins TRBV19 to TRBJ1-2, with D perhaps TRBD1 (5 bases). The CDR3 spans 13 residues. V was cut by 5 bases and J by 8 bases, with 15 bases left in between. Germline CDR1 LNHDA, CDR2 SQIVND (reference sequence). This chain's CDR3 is CASSDDRRSGYTF. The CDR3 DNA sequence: TGTGCCAGTAGTGACGACAGAAGGTCGGGCTACACCTTC.

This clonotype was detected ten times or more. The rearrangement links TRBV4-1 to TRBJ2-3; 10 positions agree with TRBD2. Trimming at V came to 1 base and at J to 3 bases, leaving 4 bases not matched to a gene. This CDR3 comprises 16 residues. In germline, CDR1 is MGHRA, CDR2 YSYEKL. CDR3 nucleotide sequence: TGCGCCAGCAGCCAAGTGCAACTAGCGGGAACAGATACGCAGTATTTT. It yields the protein CASSQVQLAGTDTQYF.

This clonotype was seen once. The CDR3 region has the DNA TGTGCCAGCAGTGCAACGGGGGCTAACTATGGCTACACCTTC. Protein product: CASSATGANYGYTF. The chain links TRBV28 to TRBJ1-2, with D possibly matching TRBD1 (5 bases). The CDR3 is 14 residues long. The V end was cut by 5 bases, the J end by 0 bases, with 10 bases between. Germline CDR1 is MDHEN and CDR2 is SYDVKM.

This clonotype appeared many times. CDR3 sequence (DNA): TGTGCCAGCAGTGAAGTACCCTCCCCCGCCAGGGAGGGAACTGAAGCTTTCTTT. Translated, it gives CASSEVPSPAREGTEAFF. This chain links TRBV2 with TRBJ1-1; D is perhaps TRBD1 (5 bases). V was pared by 1 base and J by 5 bases, with 23 bases between. This CDR3 region has 18 residues. Germline assignment: CDR1 SNHLY and CDR2 FYNNEI.

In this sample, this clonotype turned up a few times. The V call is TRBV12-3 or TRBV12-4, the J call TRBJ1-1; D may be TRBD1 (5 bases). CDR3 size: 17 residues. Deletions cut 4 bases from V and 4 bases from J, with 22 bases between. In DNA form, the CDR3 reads TGTGCCAGCAGTTCGTCTTACGGACATCTAAGGGCCACTGAAGCTTTCTTT. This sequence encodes CASSSSYGHLRATEAFF.

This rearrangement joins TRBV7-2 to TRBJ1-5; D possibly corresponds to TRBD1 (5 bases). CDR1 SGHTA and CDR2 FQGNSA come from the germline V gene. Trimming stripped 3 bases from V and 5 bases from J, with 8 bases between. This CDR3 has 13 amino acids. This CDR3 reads CASSFGRDQPQHF. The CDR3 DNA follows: TGTGCCAGCAGCTTCGGCAGGGATCAGCCCCAGCATTTT.

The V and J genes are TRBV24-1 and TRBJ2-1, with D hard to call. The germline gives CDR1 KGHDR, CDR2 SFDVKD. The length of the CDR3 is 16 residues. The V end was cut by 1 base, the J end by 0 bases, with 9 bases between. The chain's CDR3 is CATSDFDSSSYNEQFF. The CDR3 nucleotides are TGTGCCACCAGTGATTTTGACTCGAGCTCCTACAATGAGCAGTTCTTC.

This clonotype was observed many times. In DNA form, the CDR3 reads TGTGCCAGCAGCTGGACTAGCGGGACCCCAGATACGCAGTATTTT. Protein sequence: CASSWTSGTPDTQYF. The chain is built from TRBV13 and TRBJ2-3, with 12 bases that match TRBD2. This CDR3 has 15 residues. Germline V lookup: CDR1 PRHDT, CDR2 FYEKMQ (reference sequence). V lost 4 bases and J lost 4; bases outside the gene matches: 3. The full variable domain, rest sourced from reference TRBV13 and TRBJ2-3, is AAGVIQSPRHLIKEKRETATLKCYPIPRHDTVYWYQQGPGQDPQFLISFYEKMQSDKGSIPDRFSAQQFSDYHSELNMSSLELGDSALYFCASSWTSGTPDTQYFGPGTRLTVL.

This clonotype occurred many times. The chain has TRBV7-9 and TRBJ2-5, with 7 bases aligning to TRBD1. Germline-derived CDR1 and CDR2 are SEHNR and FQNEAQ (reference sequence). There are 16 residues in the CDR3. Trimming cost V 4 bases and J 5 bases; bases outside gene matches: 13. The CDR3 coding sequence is TGTGCCAGCAGCTCAGACACGGGACAGAGTAGGGAGACCCAGTACTTC. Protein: CASSSDTGQSRETQYF.

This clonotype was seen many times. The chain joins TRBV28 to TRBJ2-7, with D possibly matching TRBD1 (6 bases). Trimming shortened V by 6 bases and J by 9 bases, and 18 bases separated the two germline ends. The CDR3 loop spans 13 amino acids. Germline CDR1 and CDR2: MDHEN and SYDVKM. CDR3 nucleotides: TGTGCCAGCAGCACCGGGACACCCCCTTTGCAGTACTTC. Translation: CASSTGTPPLQYF.

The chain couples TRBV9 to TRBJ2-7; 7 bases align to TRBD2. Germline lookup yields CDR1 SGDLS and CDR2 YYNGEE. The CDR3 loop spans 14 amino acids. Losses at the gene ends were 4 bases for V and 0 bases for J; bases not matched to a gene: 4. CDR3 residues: CASSPRDYSYEQYF. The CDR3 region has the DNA TGTGCCAGCAGCCCCCGGGACTACTCCTACGAGCAGTACTTC.

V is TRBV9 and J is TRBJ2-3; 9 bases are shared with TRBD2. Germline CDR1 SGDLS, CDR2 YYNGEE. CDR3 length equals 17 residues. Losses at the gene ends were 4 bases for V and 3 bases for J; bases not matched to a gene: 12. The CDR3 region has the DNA TGTGCCAGCAGCAGAAGGGGGCGGGAGGGCCTGACAGATACGCAGTATTTT. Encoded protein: CASSRRGREGLTDTQYF.

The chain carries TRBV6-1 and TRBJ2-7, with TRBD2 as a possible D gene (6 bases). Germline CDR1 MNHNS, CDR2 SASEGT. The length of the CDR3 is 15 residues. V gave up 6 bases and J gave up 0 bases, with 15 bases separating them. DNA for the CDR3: TGTGCCAGCAGCGCTGGGACTTTGCGCTCCTACGAGCAGTACTTC. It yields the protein CASSAGTLRSYEQYF.

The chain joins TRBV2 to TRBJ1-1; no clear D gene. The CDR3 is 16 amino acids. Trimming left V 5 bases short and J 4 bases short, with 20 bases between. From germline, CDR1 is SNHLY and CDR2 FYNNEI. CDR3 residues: CASSPAGLSTATEAFF. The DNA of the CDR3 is TGTGCCAGCAGTCCGGCTGGACTATCCACCGCCACTGAAGCTTTCTTT.

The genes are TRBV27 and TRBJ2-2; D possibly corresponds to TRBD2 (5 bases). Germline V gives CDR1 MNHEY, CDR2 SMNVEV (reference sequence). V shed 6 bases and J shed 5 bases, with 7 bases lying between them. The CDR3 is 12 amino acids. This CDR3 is CASREGTGELFF. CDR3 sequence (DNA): TGTGCCAGCAGAGAGGGAACCGGGGAGCTGTTTTTT.

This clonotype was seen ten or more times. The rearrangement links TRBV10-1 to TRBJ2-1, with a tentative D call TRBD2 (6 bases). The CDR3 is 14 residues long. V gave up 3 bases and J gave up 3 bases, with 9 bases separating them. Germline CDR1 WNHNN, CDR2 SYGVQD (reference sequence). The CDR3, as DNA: TGCGCCAGCAGTGAACAGGAGGGCTACAATGAGCAGTTCTTC. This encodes CASSEQEGYNEQFF.

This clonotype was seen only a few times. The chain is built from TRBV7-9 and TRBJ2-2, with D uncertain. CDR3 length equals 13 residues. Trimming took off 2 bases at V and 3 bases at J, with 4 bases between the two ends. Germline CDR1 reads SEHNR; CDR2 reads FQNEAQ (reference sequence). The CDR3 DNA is TGTGCCAGCAGCTTATTTGACACCGGGGAGCTGTTTTTT. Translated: CASSLFDTGELFF. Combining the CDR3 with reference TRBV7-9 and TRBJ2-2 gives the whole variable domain DTGVSQNPRHKITKRGQNVTFRCDPISEHNRLYWYRQTLGQGPEFLTYFQNEAQLEKSRLLSDRFSAERPKGSFSTLEIQRTEQGDSAMYLCASSLFDTGELFFGEGSRLTVL.

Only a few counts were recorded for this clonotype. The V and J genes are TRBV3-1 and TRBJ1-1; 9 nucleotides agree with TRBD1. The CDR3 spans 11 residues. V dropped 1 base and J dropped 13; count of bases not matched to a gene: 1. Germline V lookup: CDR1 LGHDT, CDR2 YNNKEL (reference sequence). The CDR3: CASSQGQGDFF. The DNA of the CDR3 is TGTGCCAGCAGCCAAGGACAGGGGGATTTCTTT.

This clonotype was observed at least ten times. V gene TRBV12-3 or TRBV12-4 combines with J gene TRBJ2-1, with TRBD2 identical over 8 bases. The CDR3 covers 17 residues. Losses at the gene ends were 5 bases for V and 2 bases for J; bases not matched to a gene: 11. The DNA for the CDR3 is TGTGCCAGCAGTCTGGGGAGCGGGAGTAGGACCTACAATGAGCAGTTCTTC. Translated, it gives CASSLGSGSRTYNEQFF.